This TCR beta chain was retrieved from a study of blood T cell repertoires in COVID-19 (dated by TCRdb to 2019 to 2021). About the investigation overall: Collaborator samples came from the United States, Italy and Spain and covered acute and convalescent phases of COVID-19. The material from the prospective study consisted of cDNA or gDNA derived from T cells, B-cell-depleted T cells, or PBMCs. The dataset comprised deeply sampled blood TCRbeta repertoires from subjects exposed to, actively infected with, or recovered from COVID-19. The repertoires were released in a freely available public database intended as a resource for research on the immune response to SARS-CoV-2. The samples were drawn from two sources: the first 160 participants of the ongoing ImmuneRACE study, and fewer than 1,500 subjects contributed by 6 global collaborators. Sample metadata almost always included a de-identified subject ID, COVID-19 status, age in years and sex. Where available, HLA class I and class II types were taken from metadata supplied by the sample provider and were not determined by assay-based typing.

Reading from cysteine to phenylalanine, the CDR3 counts 15 amino acids. The kept DNA is CDR3 alone, 45 bases in frame from the first base. Via the germline V gene (reference sequence), CDR1 is MNHEY and CDR2 SMNVEV. Relative to germline, V is 2 bases shorter and J is 1 base shorter, with 11 bases between their ends. Participants in the prospective study were aged roughly 18 to 100 years, lived in 20 to 30 United States geographic areas, and enrolled through a virtual design. To assign participants to cohorts, the prospective study relied on clinical history that participants themselves reported in a screening survey and a study questionnaire. Recovered participants in ImmuneRACE Cohort 3 were defined by two consecutive negative NP/OP PCR tests, clearance by a healthcare professional, or resolution of symptoms. In the prospective study, mobile phlebotomists collected whole blood, serum and a nasopharyngeal or oropharyngeal swab from each participant. Prospective study participants could optionally give additional blood draws and questionnaires over a roughly 2-month period. Before DNA extraction, blood samples from the prospective study were shipped at room temperature or frozen.

The immunoSEQ Assay, a bias-controlled multiplex PCR, was used to amplify TCRbeta CDR3 regions from genomic DNA. The study's own analysis went as follows. The number of nucleated cells in each sample was estimated by amplification of reference gene primers within the assay. To quantify the absolute abundance of each unique TCRbeta CDR3 rearrangement, sequence reads were collapsed and filtered. For each sample, productive Simpson clonality was calculated as the square root of Simpson's diversity index over productive rearrangements. TCRdb limited this immuneACCESS table to in-frame rearrangements with V and J called. A share of clones is missing; checked studies link under half to unresolved V genes, and the rest is unexplained. That table gives V, J and clone size, and the DNA gave D and trimming. This sample is represented by 280,000 or so clones; 70% to 90% of them were singletons. The ten largest clones add up to under 2.5% of the sample.

Points the paper makes about the study in general: Clinical and demographic metadata were provided uncurated, with the amount varying by source and participant.

For this clone: Its antigen specificity is not known. No base quality information exists; no much larger clone differs at one position.

Sequenced sample: PBMCs or T cells enriched from blood (not recorded which). The chain is encoded by TRBV27 joined to TRBJ1-2; TRBD1 is a possible D gene, resting on 5 matching bases. This receptor was obtained from a man between 25 and 39 years old who had recovered from COVID-19. The DNA sequence is TGTGCCAGCAGTTTAGGGGGACTGAATAACTATGGCTACACCTTC. This encodes CASSLGGLNNYGYTF.